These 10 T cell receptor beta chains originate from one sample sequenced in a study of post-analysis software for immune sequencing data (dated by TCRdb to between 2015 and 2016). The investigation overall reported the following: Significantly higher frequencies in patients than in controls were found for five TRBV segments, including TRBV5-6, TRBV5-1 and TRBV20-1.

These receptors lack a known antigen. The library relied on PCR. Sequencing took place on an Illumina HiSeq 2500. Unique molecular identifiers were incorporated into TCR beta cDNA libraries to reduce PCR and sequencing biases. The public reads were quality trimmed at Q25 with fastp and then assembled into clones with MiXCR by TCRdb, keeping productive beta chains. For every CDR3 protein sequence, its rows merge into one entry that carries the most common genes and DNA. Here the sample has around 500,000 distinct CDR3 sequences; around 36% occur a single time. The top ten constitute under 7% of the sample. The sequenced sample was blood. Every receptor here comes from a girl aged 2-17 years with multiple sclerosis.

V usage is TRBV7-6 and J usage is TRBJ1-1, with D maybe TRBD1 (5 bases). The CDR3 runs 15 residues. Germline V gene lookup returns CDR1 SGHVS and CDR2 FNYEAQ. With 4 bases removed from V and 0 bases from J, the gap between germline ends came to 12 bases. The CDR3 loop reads CASSSGTDMNTEAFF. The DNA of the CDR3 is TGTGCCAGCAGCTCCGGGACGGACATGAACACTGAAGCTTTCTTT.

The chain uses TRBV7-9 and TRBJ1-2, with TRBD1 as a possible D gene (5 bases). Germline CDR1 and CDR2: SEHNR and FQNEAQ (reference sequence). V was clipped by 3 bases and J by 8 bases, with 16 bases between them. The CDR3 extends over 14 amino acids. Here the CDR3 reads CASSLNAGGMGYTF. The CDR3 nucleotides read TGTGCCAGCAGCTTGAATGCGGGGGGGATGGGCTACACCTTC. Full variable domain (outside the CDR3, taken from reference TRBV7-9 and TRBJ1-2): DTGVSQNPRHKITKRGQNVTFRCDPISEHNRLYWYRQTLGQGPEFLTYFQNEAQLEKSRLLSDRFSAERPKGSFSTLEIQRTEQGDSAMYLCASSLNAGGMGYTFGSGTRLTVV.

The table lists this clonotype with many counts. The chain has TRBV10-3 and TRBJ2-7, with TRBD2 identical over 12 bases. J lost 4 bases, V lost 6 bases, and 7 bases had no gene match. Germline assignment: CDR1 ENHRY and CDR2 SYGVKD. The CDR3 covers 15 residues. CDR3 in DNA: TGTGCCATCAGCCCGACTAGCGGGGGCCTTTACGAGCAGTACTTC. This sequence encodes CAISPTSGGLYEQYF.

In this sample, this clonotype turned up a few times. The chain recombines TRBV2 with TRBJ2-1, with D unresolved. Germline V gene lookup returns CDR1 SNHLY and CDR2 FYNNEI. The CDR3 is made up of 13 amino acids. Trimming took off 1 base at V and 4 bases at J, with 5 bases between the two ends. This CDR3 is CASSEDGYNEQFF. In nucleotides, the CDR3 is TGTGCCAGCAGTGAAGATGGGTACAATGAGCAGTTCTTC.

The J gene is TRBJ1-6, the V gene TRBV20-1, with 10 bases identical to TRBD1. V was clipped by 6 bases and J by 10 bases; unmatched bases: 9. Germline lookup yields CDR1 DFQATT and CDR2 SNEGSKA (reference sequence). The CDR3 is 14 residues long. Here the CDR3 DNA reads TGCAGTGCAACCGGGACAGGGGTGTTGTCACCCCTCCACTTT. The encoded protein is CSATGTGVLSPLHF.

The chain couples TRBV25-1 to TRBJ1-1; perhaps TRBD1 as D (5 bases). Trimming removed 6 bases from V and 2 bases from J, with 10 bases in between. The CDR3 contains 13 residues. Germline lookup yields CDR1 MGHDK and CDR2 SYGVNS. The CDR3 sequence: CASRTQDNTEAFF. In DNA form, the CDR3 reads TGTGCCAGCAGGACACAGGATAACACTGAAGCTTTCTTT.

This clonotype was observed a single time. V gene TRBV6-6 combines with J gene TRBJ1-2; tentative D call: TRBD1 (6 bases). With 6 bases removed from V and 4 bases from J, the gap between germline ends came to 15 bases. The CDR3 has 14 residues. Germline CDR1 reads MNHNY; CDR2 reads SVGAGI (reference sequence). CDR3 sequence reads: CASRHQTGVYGYTF. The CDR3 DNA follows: TGTGCCAGCAGACACCAGACAGGTGTCTATGGCTACACCTTC.

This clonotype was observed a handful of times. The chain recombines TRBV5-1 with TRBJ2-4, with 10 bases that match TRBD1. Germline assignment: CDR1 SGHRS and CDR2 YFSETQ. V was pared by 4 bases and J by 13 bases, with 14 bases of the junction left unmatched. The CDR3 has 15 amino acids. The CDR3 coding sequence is TGCGCCAGCAGCCCGGGGACAGGGGTCTTAGGGGAGCAGTACTTC. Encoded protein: CASSPGTGVLGEQYF.

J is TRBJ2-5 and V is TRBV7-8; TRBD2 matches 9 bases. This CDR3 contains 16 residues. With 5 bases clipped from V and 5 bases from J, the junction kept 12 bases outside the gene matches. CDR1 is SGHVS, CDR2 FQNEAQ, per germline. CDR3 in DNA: TGTGCCAGCAGCCCCAGACTAGCGGCTCTAGGGGAGACCCAGTACTTC. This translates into CASSPRLAALGETQYF.

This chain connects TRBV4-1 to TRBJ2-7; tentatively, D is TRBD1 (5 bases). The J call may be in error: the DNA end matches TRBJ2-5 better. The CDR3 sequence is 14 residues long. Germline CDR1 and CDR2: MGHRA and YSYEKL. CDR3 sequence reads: CASSRDSDRETQYF. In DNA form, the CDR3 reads TGCGCCAGCAGCCGAGACAGCGACCGGGAGACCCAGTACTTC.